This passage covers 32 T cell receptor beta chains from one sample sequenced in a study of T-cell memory formation after mild COVID-19 (dated by TCRdb to about 2021). Library creation used 5' RACE. Sequenced using an Illumina NovaSeq 6000. In TCRdb, the public reads were trimmed at Q25 with fastp and aligned with MiXCR, with productive beta chains retained. Every entry covers one CDR3 protein and lists the most common genes and DNA from its rows. Across this sample there are approximately 250,000 distinct CDR3 sequences, with around 17% seen only once. The ten largest clones take up around 20% of the sample. The sequencing sample was made of PBMCs or a T cell subset sorted from them (not recorded which). The receptors come from a man aged 18 to 30 who had mild COVID-19 (a few samples of this study predate the infection). The sample titles of this study are shuffled in the database, so cell type and time point are left out; the donor was told from shared clones.

This clonotype was counted between two and nine times. The gene calls are TRBV21-1 and TRBJ2-7; the tabulated D call, TRBD1, remains unverified against the DNA. TRBV21-1 is marked as a pseudogene. The CDR3 sequence is 17 residues long. CDR3 sequence: CASRGRGLEITTYEQYF. CDR3 DNA sequence: TGTGCCAGCAGGGGCAGGGGACTTGAAATTACTACCTACGAGCAGTACTTC.

This clonotype was detected only a few times. J is TRBJ2-7 and V is TRBV14; D is possibly TRBD1 or TRBD2 (6 bases each). CDR3 size: 12 residues. In germline, CDR1 is SGHDN, CDR2 FVKESK. V lost 2 bases and J lost 9, with 11 bases in between. CDR3 region: CASSQPGGVQYV. Written as DNA, the CDR3 is TGTGCCAGCAGCCAACCCGGGGGCGTGCAGTACGTC.

The V and J genes are TRBV18 and TRBJ1-1; a possible D gene is TRBD1 (6 bases). Trimming removed 4 bases from V and 1 base from J, with 13 bases in between. The CDR3 covers 15 residues. The V gene's germline CDR1 is KGHSH and CDR2 LQKENI. The CDR3 here is CASSRYNRENTEAFF. CDR3 DNA: TGTGCCAGCTCACGATATAACAGGGAGAACACTGAAGCTTTCTTT. The full variable domain, completed using reference TRBV18 and TRBJ1-1, is NAGVMQNPRHLVRRRGQEARLRCSPMKGHSHVYWYRQLPEEGLKFMVYLQKENIIDESGMPKERFSAEFPKEGPSILRIQQVVRGDSAAYFCASSRYNRENTEAFFGQGTRLTVV.

This clonotype was seen a few times. The chain employs TRBV6-5 and TRBJ2-7; tentative D call: TRBD2 (5 bases). CDR1 MNHEY and CDR2 SVGAGI come from the germline V gene. Trimming removed 0 bases from V and 3 bases from J, with 18 bases in between. This CDR3 spans 17 amino acids. The CDR3 loop reads CASSYSRASHLFYEQYF. In nucleotides, the CDR3 is TGTGCCAGCAGTTACTCGAGGGCAAGCCACCTCTTCTACGAGCAGTACTTC.

In this sample, this clonotype turned up many times. The chain uses TRBV5-1 and TRBJ1-1; the D gene is possibly TRBD1 (5 bases). The CDR3 extends over 12 amino acids. Germline-derived CDR1 and CDR2 are SGHRS and YFSETQ. V was clipped by 2 bases and J by 3 bases, with 5 bases between them. Here the CDR3 DNA reads TGCGCCAGCAGCTTCAGGGACACTGAAGCTTTCTTT. This codes for CASSFRDTEAFF.

The sample holds a few counts of this clonotype. V and J are TRBV5-5 and TRBJ2-5; a weak D match, TRBD2 (5 bases). This CDR3 is 14 amino acids long. Trimming cost V 0 bases and J 4 bases, with 10 bases left between them. The V gene's germline CDR1 is SGHKS and CDR2 YYEKEE (reference sequence). The CDR3 here is CASSLGTAAETQYF. Here the CDR3 DNA reads TGTGCCAGCAGCTTGGGGACTGCGGCAGAGACCCAGTACTTC.

The rearrangement joins TRBV12-3 or TRBV12-4 to TRBJ1-5; 8 bases are shared with TRBD1. The length of the CDR3 is 13 residues. With 6 bases clipped from V and 6 bases from J, the junction kept 4 bases outside the gene matches. CDR3 DNA: TGTGCCAGCAGGCGACAGGGGCCTCAGCCCCAGCATTTT. Amino acids: CASRRQGPQPQHF.

In this sample, this clonotype turned up a few times. The genes are TRBV7-9 and TRBJ2-5; 12 nucleotides match TRBD2. Germline V lookup: CDR1 SEHNR, CDR2 FQNEAQ (reference sequence). CDR3 length equals 14 residues. After removal of 5 bases from V and 5 bases from J, the junction contained 3 bases not matched to a gene. The CDR3 loop reads CASSETSGGETQYF. CDR3 bases: TGTGCCAGCAGCGAGACTAGCGGGGGTGAGACCCAGTACTTC.

A note on this clonotype: At one of its ends the junction is not consistent with the germline gene, which may arise from a read error. The chain carries TRBV5-5 and TRBJ2-5; a weak D match, TRBD1 (6 bases). The CDR3 is made up of 13 amino acids. Germline CDR1 reads SGHKS; CDR2 reads YYEKEE (reference sequence). CDR3: CASSHRVPETKYF. As DNA, the CDR3 is TGTGCCAGCAGCCACAGGGTACCGGAGACCAAGTACTTC.

The chain links TRBV7-6 to TRBJ2-5; 9 bases fit TRBD2. With 5 bases clipped from V and 4 bases from J, the junction kept 11 bases outside the gene matches. The germline CDR1 and CDR2 sequences are SGHVS and FNYEAQ. The CDR3 totals 16 residues. CDR3: CASSPRRGGRRETQYF. CDR3 sequence (DNA): TGTGCCAGCAGCCCTCGGCGGGGGGGCCGAAGAGAGACCCAGTACTTC.

At least ten counts were recorded for this clonotype. This chain links TRBV7-9 with TRBJ2-5; weak D call: TRBD1 (6 bases). Germline CDR1 reads SEHNR; CDR2 reads FQNEAQ (reference sequence). CDR3 length: 16 residues. V lost 0 bases to trimming and J lost 1 base, with 12 bases between them. The CDR3 loop is CASSLAGAILQETQYF. The CDR3 nucleotides read TGTGCCAGCAGCTTAGCGGGGGCCATCCTCCAAGAGACCCAGTACTTC.

This chain connects TRBV24-1 to TRBJ2-2; 14 bases are shared with TRBD2. Trimming took 10 bases from V and 5 from J; bases not matched to a gene: 5. From germline, CDR1 is KGHDR and CDR2 SFDVKD. This CDR3 spans 15 amino acids. CDR3 loop: CATTGTSGGTGELFF. DNA of the CDR3: TGTGCCACGACCGGGACTAGCGGGGGAACCGGGGAGCTGTTTTTT.

The chain combines TRBV5-1 with TRBJ1-5; 7 bases are shared with TRBD1. This CDR3 spans 14 amino acids. Germline assignment: CDR1 SGHRS and CDR2 YFSETQ. Losses at the gene ends were 3 bases for V and 7 bases for J; bases not matched to a gene: 7. CDR3 region: CASSYGQEGQPQHF. The DNA of the CDR3 is TGCGCCAGCAGCTATGGACAGGAGGGGCAGCCCCAGCATTTT. The complete variable domain, with remaining parts taken from reference TRBV5-1 and TRBJ1-5, reads KAGVTQTPRYLIKTRGQQVTLSCSPISGHRSVSWYQQTPGQGLQFLFEYFSETQRNKGNFPGRFSGRQFSNSRSEMNVSTLELGDSALYLCASSYGQEGQPQHFGDGTRLSIL.

This clonotype was seen a few times. This chain joins TRBV7-8 and TRBJ2-7, with D unresolved. This CDR3 region has 15 residues. From germline, CDR1 is SGHVS and CDR2 FQNEAQ. Trimming left V 5 bases short and J 5 bases short, with 19 bases between. The CDR3 region has the DNA TGTGCCAGCAGCCCCGGTCGGGTAGGTCTGGACGAGCAGTACTTC. It translates to CASSPGRVGLDEQYF.

J is TRBJ2-5 and V is TRBV7-2; TRBD1 aligns across 9 bases. Germline CDR1 SGHTA, CDR2 FQGNSA. The trim removed 5 bases at V and 5 bases at J, leaving 12 bases unmatched. This CDR3 has 16 amino acids. CDR3 in amino acids: CASSRGTGYQGETQYF. For the CDR3, the DNA is TGTGCCAGCAGCAGAGGGACAGGGTATCAGGGTGAGACCCAGTACTTC. The complete variable domain, with remaining parts taken from reference TRBV7-2 and TRBJ2-5, reads GAGVSQSPSNKVTEKGKDVELRCDPISGHTALYWYRQSLGQGLEFLIYFQGNSAPDKSGLPSDRFSAERTGGSVSTLTIQRTQQEDSAVYLCASSRGTGYQGETQYFGPGTRLLVL.

Only a few counts were recorded for this clonotype. The CDR3 region is CASSSRRVTYSSTDTQYF. The CDR3 DNA follows: TGTGCCAGCAGCTCCCGACGAGTGACATATTCTAGCACAGATACGCAGTATTTT. V is TRBV7-8 and J is TRBJ2-3; D is ambiguous. This CDR3 spans 18 amino acids. Germline V lookup: CDR1 SGHVS, CDR2 FQNEAQ. Trimming cost V 4 bases and J 0 bases, with 20 bases left between them.

This sequence joins TRBV7-2 and TRBJ2-3, with 14 bases aligning to TRBD2. The CDR3 contains 17 residues. After removal of 4 bases from V and 4 bases from J, the junction contained 7 bases not matched to a gene. Germline lookup yields CDR1 SGHTA and CDR2 FQGNSA. CDR3 bases: TGTGCCAGCAGCTCCTCCCGACTAGCGGGGGGGCCAGATACGCAGTATTTT. Protein sequence: CASSSSRLAGGPDTQYF.

This clonotype was counted a few times. The gene calls are TRBV2 and TRBJ2-4; 8 bases match TRBD1. The CDR3 loop spans 11 amino acids. Unmatched junction bases numbered 3, after V lost 8 bases and J lost 9 bases. From germline, CDR1 is SNHLY and CDR2 FYNNEI. DNA for the CDR3: TGTGCCAGCCGCACAGGGGGCATTCAGTACTTC. Translated, it gives CASRTGGIQYF.

This clonotype was counted between two and nine times. This rearrangement joins TRBV10-3 to TRBJ2-7; the D gene is possibly TRBD2 (6 bases). CDR1 ENHRY and CDR2 SYGVKD come from the germline V gene. Between the trimmed V and J ends, which lost 2 bases and 2 bases, there was a span of 7 bases. The CDR3 runs to 13 residues. CDR3 sequence (DNA): TGTGCCATCAGTGAGGGGGGGACCTACGAGCAGTACGTC. This sequence encodes CAISEGGTYEQYV.

The DNA of the CDR3 is TGTGCCAGCAGGCCGGGACTTAGCGTCCATGAGCAGTTCTTC. Its translation: CASRPGLSVHEQFF. V is TRBV12-3 or TRBV12-4 and J is TRBJ2-1, with D possibly TRBD2 on 6 matching bases. Trimming left V 6 bases short and J 8 bases short, with 17 bases between. This CDR3 has 14 residues.

The chain uses TRBV6-5 and TRBJ2-7; possible D gene TRBD1, 6 bases. The length of the CDR3 is 13 residues. Germline CDR1 and CDR2: MNHEY and SVGAGI. The germline V and J ends were trimmed by 2 bases and 5 bases, with 10 bases remaining between them. The CDR3 sequence: CASSYTTGHEQYV. CDR3 bases: TGTGCCAGCAGTTACACGACAGGTCACGAGCAGTACGTC.

This clonotype was seen repeatedly, ten times or more. The chain has TRBV7-9 and TRBJ2-5; TRBD1 matches at 7 bases. Looked up from germline, CDR1 is SEHNR and CDR2 is FQNEAQ (reference sequence). The CDR3 runs 13 residues. Trimming took 9 bases from V and 2 from J; bases not matched to a gene: 6. The CDR3 sequence is CASRRGQQETQYF. CDR3 nucleotide sequence: TGTGCCAGTAGAAGGGGACAGCAAGAGACCCAGTACTTC. The full variable domain, in which reference TRBV7-9 and TRBJ2-5 provide the parts outside the CDR3, is DTGVSQNPRHKITKRGQNVTFRCDPISEHNRLYWYRQTLGQGPEFLTYFQNEAQLEKSRLLSDRFSAERPKGSFSTLEIQRTEQGDSAMYLCASRRGQQETQYFGPGTRLLVL.

V usage is TRBV29-1 and J usage is TRBJ1-1; 8 nucleotides line up with TRBD1. The trim removed 6 bases at V and 1 base at J, leaving 4 bases unmatched. The CDR3 is 13 amino acids. From germline, CDR1 is SQVTM and CDR2 ANQGSEA. The CDR3 sequence is CSVNQGANTEAFF. The CDR3 coding sequence is TGCAGCGTGAACCAGGGGGCGAACACTGAAGCTTTCTTT.

The chain recombines TRBV7-9 with TRBJ2-7; weak D call: TRBD2 (7 bases). Germline CDR1 reads SEHNR; CDR2 reads FQNEAQ (reference sequence). Trimming shortened V by 3 bases and J by 2 bases, and 17 bases separated the two germline ends. This CDR3 is built from 16 residues. CDR3 residues: CASSFGGGISTYEQYF. For the CDR3, the DNA is TGTGCCAGCAGCTTTGGGGGGGGCATTTCGACCTACGAGCAGTACTTC. Supplemented by reference TRBV7-9 and TRBJ2-7, the full variable domain reads DTGVSQNPRHKITKRGQNVTFRCDPISEHNRLYWYRQTLGQGPEFLTYFQNEAQLEKSRLLSDRFSAERPKGSFSTLEIQRTEQGDSAMYLCASSFGGGISTYEQYFGPGTRLTVT.

This clonotype was counted only a few times. The chain joins TRBV4-2 to TRBJ2-3, with 10 bases matching TRBD2. The germline gives CDR1 LGHNA, CDR2 YNFKEQ. This CDR3 has 17 amino acids. With 5 bases clipped from V and 0 bases from J, the junction kept 8 bases outside the gene matches. The CDR3 bases are TGTGCCAGCAGCTCCAGCACTAGCGGGGTCAGCACAGATACGCAGTATTTT. Translation gives CASSSSTSGVSTDTQYF.

In its sample, this clonotype was seen a few times. The rearrangement uses TRBV5-1 and TRBJ2-6; D remains unclear. The CDR3 has 14 amino acids. V was clipped by 0 bases and J by 2 bases, with 3 bases between them. Per the germline V gene, CDR1 is SGHRS and CDR2 is YFSETQ. The CDR3 coding sequence is TGCGCCAGCAGCTTGGACCCTGGGGCCAACGTCCTGACTTTC. Protein: CASSLDPGANVLTF.

This chain connects TRBV6-5 to TRBJ1-2, with 12 bases matching TRBD1. Germline trimming cut 5 bases from V and 3 bases from J; bases unmatched to any gene: 10. This CDR3 comprises 17 residues. Germline loops: CDR1 MNHEY, CDR2 SVGAGI. The CDR3 region is CASSPLGGQGADYGYTF. The CDR3 DNA follows: TGTGCCAGCAGTCCGCTCGGGGGACAGGGGGCGGACTATGGCTACACCTTC.

The chain couples TRBV29-1 to TRBJ1-4; weak D call: TRBD1 (5 bases). V lost 4 bases to trimming and J lost 8 bases, with 8 bases between them. The CDR3 length is 11 residues. Germline-derived CDR1 and CDR2 are SQVTM and ANQGSEA. CDR3 amino acids: CSVVGDEKLFF. CDR3 bases: TGCAGCGTTGTGGGGGACGAAAAACTGTTTTTT.

The table lists this clonotype with many counts. The chain joins TRBV7-9 to TRBJ2-2; unclear D gene. From germline, CDR1 is SEHNR and CDR2 FQNEAQ (reference sequence). The CDR3 covers 16 residues. V lost 6 bases and J lost 2, with 16 bases in between. The CDR3 is CASSDTTQRNTGELFF. The DNA of the CDR3 is TGTGCCAGCAGTGATACAACACAGCGAAACACCGGGGAGCTGTTTTTT.

This clonotype was counted a few times. The chain uses TRBV20-1 and TRBJ2-4; 9 bases are shared with TRBD2. Trimming cost V 3 bases and J 6 bases; bases outside gene matches: 9. CDR3 size: 15 residues. From germline, CDR1 is DFQATT and CDR2 SNEGSKA (reference sequence). The CDR3 nucleotides read TGCAGTGCTAGTCGGGGTAGCGGGGGTACAAACATTCAGTACTTC. Amino acids: CSASRGSGGTNIQYF.

This clonotype has more than one count but fewer than ten. This rearrangement joins TRBV7-9 to TRBJ2-7, with D perhaps matching TRBD1 or TRBD2 (5 bases each). The CDR3 consists of 14 residues. CDR1 SEHNR and CDR2 FQNEAQ come from the germline V gene (reference sequence). V was shortened by 1 base and J by 2 bases, with 9 bases between the two germline ends. CDR3 protein: CASSLVQEAYEQYF. CDR3 DNA: TGTGCCAGCAGCTTAGTACAGGAGGCCTACGAGCAGTACTTC.

This clonotype occurred many times. The rearrangement joins TRBV4-3 to TRBJ2-3; 10 nucleotides match TRBD2. The V segment lost 0 bases and the J segment 8 bases; nucleotides outside the gene matches: 8. The CDR3 loop spans 16 amino acids. Germline CDR1 reads LGHNA; CDR2 reads YSLEER. Written as DNA, the CDR3 is TGCGCCAGCAGCCAAGATCCCCAGCGGGGGGGCGCTACGCAGTATTTT. It translates to CASSQDPQRGGATQYF.